A single T cell receptor beta chain is shown here with its context. There is no known antigen for this receptor. No qualities accompany the bases; no much larger clone lies one base away. Peripheral blood CD8+ and CD4+ T cells from healthy donors, Susac syndrome patients and multiple sclerosis patients were profiled using high-throughput TCR beta sequencing. Healthy donors were age- and sex-matched controls. Bulk CD8+ and CD4+ T cells were purified magnetically by negative isolation, whereas CD8+ TEMRA cells were enriched by FACS. Blood was collected in EDTA tubes and processed within 24 hours, with PBMCs isolated through density gradient centrifugation. PBMCs intended for TCR sequencing were cryopreserved in liquid nitrogen and thawed later in a water bath at 37 degrees C. A purity of at least 90% was achieved for sorted or isolated CD4+, CD8+ and CD8+ TEMRA cells. RNA was extracted using the RNeasy kit, and about 0.5 to 1 microgram was reverse transcribed with random hexamers. TCR beta CDR3 regions were amplified with the immunoSEQ multiplex PCR assay covering 54 Vbeta and 13 Jbeta segments. PCR amplification bias was corrected by using a synthetic template baseline for primer optimization and computational correction. For the original study's pipeline: Reads were annotated to V, D and J genes according to IMGT and were analyzed with immunoSEQ Analyzer, with only productive sequences retained. Clonality was computed as one minus Shannon entropy normalized by log2 of the number of productive unique sequences. For each patient and control, public and private clones were evaluated within the 100 most prevalent clones. Clones were defined as Susac-specific when absent from the healthy and MS cohorts, from roughly 1,100 published viral clones and from other ImmuneACCESS disease sequences. TCRdb itself trimmed the public reads at Q25 with fastp, ran MiXCR and retained productive beta chains. Rows with a matching CDR3 protein are joined into one entry that keeps the most common DNA and genes. TCRdb assigned the V and J calls; the authors' analysis was not used. Present in this sample are under 200,000 distinct CDR3 sequences, 85% to 95% of which were seen just once. 0.1% to 0.12% of the sample comes from the top ten.

This record belongs to a study of CD8 T cells in Susac syndrome (dated by TCRdb to about 2019). The study in broad terms: The study used repertoire sequencing to test whether antigen drove CD8+ T cell activation and differentiation in Susac syndrome.

The CDR3 goes from the cysteine to the phenylalanine over 13 residues. This entry keeps only the CDR3 DNA: 39 bases, framed from base 1. The germline V gene gives CDR1 as SGHRS and CDR2 as YFSETQ. V is cut by 4 bases and J by 14 bases, and the space between the germline ends is 16 bases. Overall study outcomes, separate from this receptor: The number of individuals in the TCR sequencing and HLA analysis was recognized as being relatively small.

The specimen sequenced was CD4+ T cells from PBMCs. The chain is encoded by TRBV5-1 joined to TRBJ1-6; the D segment cannot be called with confidence. The sequence was collected from a human donor in good health. The CDR3 protein sequence reads: CASSRGPQRALHF. The nucleotides are TGCGCCAGCAGCCGTGGCCCCCAGCGGGCCCTCCACTTT.